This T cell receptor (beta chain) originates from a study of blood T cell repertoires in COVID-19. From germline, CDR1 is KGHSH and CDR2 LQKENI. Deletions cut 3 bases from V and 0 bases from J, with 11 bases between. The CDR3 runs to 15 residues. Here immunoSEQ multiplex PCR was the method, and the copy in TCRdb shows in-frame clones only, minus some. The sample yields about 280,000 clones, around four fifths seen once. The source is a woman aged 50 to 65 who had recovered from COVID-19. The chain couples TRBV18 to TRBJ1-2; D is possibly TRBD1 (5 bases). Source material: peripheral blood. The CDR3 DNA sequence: TGTGCCAGCTCACCTGGTCACAGGTCTAACTATGGCTACACCTTC. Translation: CASSPGHRSNYGYTF.